Shown below are 8 T cell receptor beta chains from a single sample sequenced in a study of blood T cell repertoires in COVID-19. The repertoire was sequenced with immunoSEQ multiplex PCR; TCRdb's copy has only in-frame clones and lacks some. Among about 280,000 clones listed, approximately 85% were seen once. The specimen was peripheral blood. Receptors originate from a man aged 50-59 years with active or convalescent COVID-19.

This chain uses TRBV7-3 with TRBJ2-3, with 14 bases lining up with TRBD2. This CDR3 has 16 amino acids. The germline gives CDR1 SGHTA, CDR2 FQGTGA. The trim removed 6 bases at V and 5 bases at J, leaving 7 bases unmatched. The CDR3: CASRRGLAGVVDTQYF. Here the CDR3 DNA reads TGTGCCAGCAGACGGGGACTAGCGGGAGTCGTAGATACGCAGTATTTT.

About this clone itself: One end of the junction varies from germline; a read error may be responsible. The gene calls are TRBV12-5 and TRBJ2-4, with 9 nucleotides matching TRBD1. The CDR3 runs 11 residues. CDR1 and CDR2 (germline): LGHNT, FRNRAP. In DNA, the CDR3 is TGTGCTAGTGGCTCCTGGGACAGGGTTTCCTTC. Its protein is CASGSWDRVSF. Using reference TRBV12-5 and TRBJ2-4 for the parts outside the CDR3, the full variable domain is DARVTQTPRHKVTEMGQEVTMRCQPILGHNTVFWYRQTMMQGLELLAYFRNRAPLDDSGMPKDRFSAEMPDATLATLKIQPSEPRDSAVYFCASGSWDRVSFGAGTRLSVL.

The chain uses TRBV20-1 and TRBJ2-1; the match to TRBD2 covers 7 bases. Germline CDR1 DFQATT, CDR2 SNEGSKA (reference sequence). The CDR3 is 13 residues long. V was clipped by 3 bases and J by 7 bases; unmatched bases: 6. CDR3: CSASGDYLNEQFF. The CDR3 DNA is TGCAGTGCTAGTGGGGACTACCTAAATGAGCAGTTCTTC.

This clone came up once. The rearrangement joins TRBV2 to TRBJ2-3, with 9 bases aligning to TRBD1. V lost 9 bases, J lost 2 bases, and 6 bases stayed unmatched. CDR3 size: 14 residues. Germline CDR1 SNHLY, CDR2 FYNNEI. CDR3 loop: CASNGQGPTDTQYF. The CDR3 nucleotides are TGTGCCAGTAATGGACAGGGGCCCACAGATACGCAGTATTTT.

The rearrangement links TRBV6-6 to TRBJ1-5; no firm D call. Germline V gives CDR1 MNHNY, CDR2 SVGAGI (reference sequence). This CDR3 region has 13 residues. The germline V and J ends were trimmed by 7 bases and 7 bases, with 14 bases remaining between them. The CDR3 sequence: CASTSGRSQPQHF. In DNA form, the CDR3 reads TGTGCCAGCACCTCAGGTCGATCCCAGCCCCAGCATTTT.

V gene TRBV3-1 (or the pseudogene TRBV3-2) combines with J gene TRBJ1-1; D gene unclear. Trimming removed 11 bases from V and 1 base from J, with 14 bases in between. The germline CDR1 and CDR2 sequences are LGHDT and YNNKEL (reference sequence). This CDR3 is 13 amino acids long. The DNA for the CDR3 is TGTGCCTACCGGCGGGCGGGGAACACTGAAGCTTTCTTT. Protein: CAYRRAGNTEAFF.

The CDR3 bases are TGTGCCAGCAGCCACCGATTTCTCGCGTTCCAAGAGACCCAGTACTTC. Amino acid sequence: CASSHRFLAFQETQYF. J is TRBJ2-5 and V is TRBV3-1 (or the pseudogene TRBV3-2); unclear D gene. CDR1 is LGHDT, CDR2 YNNKEL, per germline (reference sequence). V was clipped by 3 bases and J by 1 base, with 15 bases between them. The CDR3 is made up of 16 amino acids.

This clone was observed a single time. The rearrangement links TRBV3-1 (or the pseudogene TRBV3-2) to TRBJ2-3; 8 positions match TRBD2. Germline loops: CDR1 LGHDT, CDR2 YNNKEL (reference sequence). The CDR3 covers 16 residues. J was trimmed by 0 bases and V by 4 bases; bases with no gene match: 6. The CDR3 reads CASSRNSGTSTDTQYF. The DNA for the CDR3 is TGTGCCAGCAGCCGAAATAGCGGGACTAGCACAGATACGCAGTATTTT.